The 15 T cell receptor beta chains below all came from one sample that was sequenced in a study of control samples from healthy donors and cancer patients. Using immunoSEQ multiplex PCR, the repertoire was profiled, and TCRdb retains in-frame clones only, with some absent. The data show 250,000 to 300,000 clones, about 80% seen once. The sample taken for sequencing was PBMCs. The receptor set was obtained from a woman aged 60 to 75 with lung cancer.

This sequence joins TRBV7-9 and TRBJ2-5, with 11 bases identical to TRBD2. Germline CDR1 reads SEHNR; CDR2 reads FQNEAQ (reference sequence). The CDR3 sequence is 17 residues long. The J segment lost 5 bases and the V segment lost 5 bases, leaving 13 bases of the junction unmatched. For the CDR3, the DNA is TGTGCCAGCAGCCAAACTAGCGGGGGATGGCGTAGGGAGACCCAGTACTTC. Amino acids: CASSQTSGGWRRETQYF.

This clone has more than one count but fewer than ten. J is TRBJ1-5 and V is TRBV5-1; D gene uncertain. V lost 2 bases and J lost 9, with 9 bases in between. Germline-derived CDR1 and CDR2 are SGHRS and YFSETQ. The CDR3 has 12 residues. CDR3 nucleotide sequence: TGCGCCAGCAGCTTTGGCGGTGGGCCCCAGCATTTT. Its protein product is CASSFGGGPQHF. Full variable domain (outside the CDR3, taken from reference TRBV5-1 and TRBJ1-5): KAGVTQTPRYLIKTRGQQVTLSCSPISGHRSVSWYQQTPGQGLQFLFEYFSETQRNKGNFPGRFSGRQFSNSRSEMNVSTLELGDSALYLCASSFGGGPQHFGDGTRLSIL.

V is TRBV6-6 and J is TRBJ1-2; tentative D call: TRBD1 (5 bases). This CDR3 is 16 amino acids long. V gave up 2 bases and J gave up 2 bases, with 15 bases separating them. Germline V lookup: CDR1 MNHNY, CDR2 SVGAGI (reference sequence). The CDR3 sequence is CASSYGQGEGNYGYTF. CDR3 DNA: TGTGCCAGCAGTTACGGGCAGGGCGAAGGGAACTATGGCTACACCTTC.

The chain couples TRBV3-1 (or the pseudogene TRBV3-2) to TRBJ2-3; unclear D gene. The CDR3 covers 14 residues. V was clipped by 0 bases and J by 0 bases, with 4 bases between them. Germline CDR1 and CDR2: LGHDT and YNNKEL (reference sequence). For the CDR3, the DNA is TGTGCCAGCAGCCAAGATTCCAGCACAGATACGCAGTATTTT. Translation: CASSQDSSTDTQYF.

This chain connects TRBV2 to TRBJ1-4; tentative D call: TRBD1 (6 bases). Trimming stripped 5 bases from V and 7 bases from J, with 17 bases between. The length of the CDR3 is 15 residues. Germline CDR1 is SNHLY and CDR2 is FYNNEI. CDR3 bases: TGTGCCAGCAGTAAAGGAGGGGGTGTTTTTGAAAAACTGTTTTTT. This translates into CASSKGGGVFEKLFF.

This clone has more than one count but fewer than ten. This chain connects TRBV5-1 to TRBJ1-2; D not certain. V lost 1 base and J 2 bases, leaving 6 bases between the germline ends. The CDR3 has 13 residues. CDR1 and CDR2 (germline): SGHRS, YFSETQ. CDR3 DNA sequence: TGCGCCAGCAGCTTGTCACAGAACTATGGCTACACCTTC. Translating gives CASSLSQNYGYTF.

The chain carries TRBV29-1 and TRBJ1-2, with TRBD1 identical over 8 bases. The CDR3 extends over 16 amino acids. The J segment lost 8 bases and the V segment lost 3 bases, leaving 17 bases of the junction unmatched. Germline V CDR1 and CDR2: SQVTM, ANQGSEA. Written as DNA, the CDR3 is TGCAGCGTTGATACCGGACAGGGAATCATATCGGGGGGCTACACCTTC. Its protein product is CSVDTGQGIISGGYTF. The whole variable domain, filled in from reference TRBV29-1 and TRBJ1-2, reads SAVISQKPSRDICQRGTSLTIQCQVDSQVTMMFWYRQQPGQSLTLIATANQGSEATYESGFVIDKFPISRPNLTFSTLTVSNMSPEDSSIYLCSVDTGQGIISGGYTFGSGTRLTVV.

The chain uses TRBV15 and TRBJ1-1, with D perhaps matching TRBD1 (5 bases). Per the germline V gene, CDR1 is LNHNV and CDR2 is YYDKDF (reference sequence). The CDR3 sequence is 15 residues long. V was shortened by 4 bases and J by 1 base, with 13 bases between the two germline ends. The CDR3 bases are TGTGCCACCAGCATAGGGGCAGGACGGAACACTGAAGCTTTCTTT. Translated: CATSIGAGRNTEAFF.

This rearrangement joins TRBV2 to TRBJ2-1, with TRBD2 identical over 11 bases. V shed 5 bases, J shed 3 bases, and the junction held 9 bases outside the gene matches. From germline, CDR1 is SNHLY and CDR2 FYNNEI. The CDR3 loop spans 17 amino acids. The CDR3 DNA follows: TGTGCCAGCAGTCCAACTGGGACTAGCGGCTACTACAATGAGCAGTTCTTC. It specifies CASSPTGTSGYYNEQFF.

This clone was detected a few times. V gene TRBV2 combines with J gene TRBJ1-6; no firm D call. The CDR3 contains 15 residues. The V end lost 7 bases, the J end lost 0 bases, and 10 bases lay between the germline ends. Germline V CDR1 and CDR2: SNHLY, FYNNEI. CDR3 loop: CASISEGSYNSPLHF. The CDR3 DNA reads as TGTGCCAGCATCTCGGAGGGCTCCTATAATTCACCCCTCCACTTT. Complete variable domain (other parts from reference TRBV2 and TRBJ1-6): EPEVTQTPSHQVTQMGQEVILRCVPISNHLYFYWYRQILGQKVEFLVSFYNNEISEKSEIFDDQFSVERPDGSNFTLKIRSTKLEDSAMYFCASISEGSYNSPLHFGNGTRLTVT.

The chain is built from TRBV24-1 and TRBJ1-6; D perhaps matches TRBD1 (5 bases). The CDR3 extends over 13 amino acids. Trimming shortened V by 7 bases and J by 3 bases, and 6 bases separated the two germline ends. The germline gives CDR1 KGHDR, CDR2 SFDVKD. The CDR3 protein is CATRGLYNSPLHF. CDR3 DNA: TGTGCCACCAGGGGGCTCTATAATTCACCCCTCCACTTT.

CDR3 DNA sequence: TGTGCCAGCAGTTCACAGGTTCCGAACACTGAAGCTTTCTTT. The encoded protein is CASSSQVPNTEAFF. The chain couples TRBV6-2 or TRBV6-3 to TRBJ1-1, with a tentative D call TRBD1 (5 bases). The CDR3 runs to 14 residues. The V gene's germline CDR1 is MNHEY and CDR2 SVGEGT. Trimming pared 4 bases from V and 1 base from J, leaving 10 bases between.

V and J are TRBV12-3 or TRBV12-4 and TRBJ1-1, with 9 bases fitting TRBD1. The length of the CDR3 is 13 residues. J lost 11 bases, V lost 5 bases, and 9 bases had no gene match. The CDR3 is CASSQSDRGRAFF. In nucleotides, the CDR3 is TGTGCCAGCAGTCAGTCGGACAGGGGTAGGGCTTTCTTT.

The chain links TRBV6-1 to TRBJ1-5; 7 nucleotides match TRBD1. The germline V gene encodes CDR1 MNHNS and CDR2 SASEGT. The V segment lost 4 bases and the J segment 3 bases; nucleotides outside the gene matches: 9. This CDR3 spans 16 amino acids. The CDR3 reads CASSGTRGWVNQPQHF. CDR3 nucleotide sequence: TGTGCCAGCAGTGGAACCAGGGGGTGGGTCAATCAGCCCCAGCATTTT.

With regard to this clone: The same CDR3 also results from other DNA sequences found in this sample. In DNA, the CDR3 is TGTGCCAGCAGCCAAGGCACTAACTATGGCTACACCTTC. Amino acids: CASSQGTNYGYTF. This rearrangement joins TRBV14 to TRBJ1-2; the D is unclear. The ends were cut back, 1 base at V and 0 bases at J, with 3 bases in the middle. Per the germline V gene, CDR1 is SGHDN and CDR2 is FVKESK. The CDR3 totals 13 residues.